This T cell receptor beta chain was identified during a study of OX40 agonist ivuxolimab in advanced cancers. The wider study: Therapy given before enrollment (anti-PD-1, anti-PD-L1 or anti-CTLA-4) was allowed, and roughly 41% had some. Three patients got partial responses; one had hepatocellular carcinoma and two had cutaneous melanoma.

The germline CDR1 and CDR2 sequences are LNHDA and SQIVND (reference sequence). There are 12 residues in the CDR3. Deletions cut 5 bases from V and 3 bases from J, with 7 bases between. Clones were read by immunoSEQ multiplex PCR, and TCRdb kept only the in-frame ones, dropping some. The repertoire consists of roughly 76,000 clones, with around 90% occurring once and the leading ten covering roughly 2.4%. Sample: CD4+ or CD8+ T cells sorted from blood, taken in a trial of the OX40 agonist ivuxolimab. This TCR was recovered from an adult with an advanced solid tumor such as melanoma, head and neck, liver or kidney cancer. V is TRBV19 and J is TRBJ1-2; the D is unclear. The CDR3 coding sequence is TGTGCCAGTAGTCCGTCCGACTATGGCTACACCTTC. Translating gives CASSPSDYGYTF. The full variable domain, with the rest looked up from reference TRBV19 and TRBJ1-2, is DGGITQSPKYLFRKEGQNVTLSCEQNLNHDAMYWYRQDPGQGLRLIYYSQIVNDFQKGDIAEGYSVSREKKESFPLTVTSAQKNPTAFYLCASSPSDYGYTFGSGTRLTVV.